The 14 T cell receptor beta chains below all came from one sample that was sequenced in a study of blood T cell repertoires in COVID-19. The repertoire was sequenced with immunoSEQ multiplex PCR; TCRdb's copy has only in-frame clones and lacks some. This table has tens of thousands of clones, about 91% appearing once. Sequenced material: peripheral blood. The receptors were gathered from a woman at least 80 years old with acute or convalescent COVID-19.

This rearrangement joins TRBV9 to TRBJ2-7, with a weak D call TRBD1 (5 bases). CDR1 is SGDLS, CDR2 YYNGEE, per germline. The CDR3 consists of 14 residues. Trimming cost V 0 bases and J 2 bases, with 9 bases left between them. The CDR3 coding sequence is TGTGCCAGCAGCGTAGACAGGTTTGCCTACGAGCAGTACTTC. As protein: CASSVDRFAYEQYF.

The chain is built from TRBV5-1 and TRBJ1-2, with D possibly matching TRBD1 (5 bases). Germline CDR1 is SGHRS and CDR2 is YFSETQ. The germline V and J ends were trimmed by 4 bases and 6 bases, with 13 bases remaining between them. The CDR3 has 13 amino acids. DNA of the CDR3: TGCGCCAGCAGCCCCAATCAGGGTGATGGCTACACCTTC. This translates into CASSPNQGDGYTF.

The chain uses TRBV6-2 or TRBV6-3 and TRBJ2-7; D unresolved. The CDR3 spans 12 residues. Deletions cut 5 bases from V and 6 bases from J, with 11 bases between. CDR1 and CDR2 from the germline V gene are MNHEY and SVGEGT. The CDR3 protein is CASSAEPREQYF. The DNA of the CDR3 is TGTGCCAGCAGTGCGGAGCCTCGCGAGCAGTACTTC.

The chain employs TRBV11-2 and TRBJ2-1, with 10 nucleotides matching TRBD2. V trimming: 5 bases; J trimming: 9 bases; junction bases outside the gene matches: 10. This CDR3 is built from 15 residues. Germline CDR1 reads SGHAT; CDR2 reads FQNNGV. The CDR3 sequence: CASSHQAGGHIEQFF. The CDR3 coding sequence is TGTGCCAGCAGCCACCAAGCGGGGGGGCACATTGAGCAGTTCTTC.

This chain connects TRBV5-1 to TRBJ1-2; 12 bases align to TRBD1. Germline assignment: CDR1 SGHRS and CDR2 YFSETQ. The CDR3 sequence is 15 residues long. J lost 6 bases, V lost 4 bases, and 7 bases had no gene match. The CDR3 nucleotides are TGCGCCAGCAGCCCCGGGACAGGGGGCGTCGATGGCTACACCTTC. Translation gives CASSPGTGGVDGYTF.

The J gene is TRBJ1-2, the V gene TRBV6-6; 8 bases match TRBD1. The CDR3 is 14 amino acids. The V segment lost 4 bases and the J segment 8 bases; nucleotides outside the gene matches: 9. Germline V gene lookup returns CDR1 MNHNY and CDR2 SVGAGI (reference sequence). The CDR3 nucleotides are TGTGCCAGCAGTTTCCCGGGACAGGTTTCGGGCTACACCTTC. Its protein is CASSFPGQVSGYTF.

This sequence joins TRBV25-1 and TRBJ1-1; 10 bases map to TRBD1. V shed 8 bases, J shed 6 bases, and the junction held 9 bases outside the gene matches. The CDR3 loop spans 14 amino acids. Germline CDR1 reads MGHDK; CDR2 reads SYGVNS. The CDR3 sequence is CASVRQGASPEAFF. CDR3 DNA sequence: TGTGCCAGCGTACGACAGGGGGCTAGTCCTGAAGCTTTCTTT. The full variable domain, completed using reference TRBV25-1 and TRBJ1-1, is EADIYQTPRYLVIGTGKKITLECSQTMGHDKMYWYQQDPGMELHLIHYSYGVNSTEKGDLSSESTVSRIRTEHFPLTLESARPSHTSQYLCASVRQGASPEAFFGQGTRLTVV.

In nucleotides, the CDR3 is TGTGCCAGCAGCCAGGCCCAGGGGGGAGGCAGGGTTCGCGAAAAACTGTTTTTT. Amino acid sequence: CASSQAQGGGRVREKLFF. V gene TRBV4-2 combines with J gene TRBJ1-4, with 7 bases lining up with TRBD1. The germline CDR1 and CDR2 sequences are LGHNA and YNFKEQ. CDR3 length: 18 amino acids. The V gene end was trimmed by 3 bases and the J gene end by 8 bases; junction bases not matched to a gene: 18.

V is TRBV7-9 and J is TRBJ1-4; 8 nucleotides align to TRBD1. The CDR3 consists of 14 residues. The germline CDR1 and CDR2 sequences are SEHNR and FQNEAQ (reference sequence). Trimming at V came to 5 bases and at J to 7 bases, leaving 6 bases not matched to a gene. The CDR3 sequence: CASSTDRGIEKLFF. As DNA, the CDR3 is TGTGCCAGCAGCACTGACAGGGGCATTGAAAAACTGTTTTTT.

The chain employs TRBV10-3 and TRBJ2-7; D may be TRBD1 (6 bases). Looked up from germline, CDR1 is ENHRY and CDR2 is SYGVKD. The CDR3 is 14 residues long. Trimming left V 2 bases short and J 5 bases short, with 13 bases between. In DNA form, the CDR3 reads TGTGCCATCAGTGAGAGTAGACCAGGGGACGAGCAGTACTTC. Its translation is CAISESRPGDEQYF.

The V call is TRBV7-9, the J call TRBJ2-3; D remains unclear. The CDR3 is made up of 12 amino acids. Germline loops: CDR1 SEHNR, CDR2 FQNEAQ (reference sequence). The ends were cut back, 5 bases at V and 6 bases at J, with 9 bases in the middle. CDR3 protein: CASSATRDTQYF. CDR3 nucleotides: TGTGCCAGCAGCGCGACCAGGGATACGCAGTATTTT.

Only one count was recorded for this clone. The rearrangement joins TRBV5-1 to TRBJ2-1; 8 nucleotides agree with TRBD2. Per the germline V gene, CDR1 is SGHRS and CDR2 is YFSETQ. V gave up 1 base and J gave up 4 bases; unmatched junction bases: 10. The CDR3 is 17 amino acids. The CDR3 region has the DNA TGCGCCAGCAGCTTGATGTCCGGCGGGGGGACTTACAATGAGCAGTTCTTC. Amino acid sequence: CASSLMSGGGTYNEQFF. Looking up the rest from reference TRBV5-1 and TRBJ2-1 gives the full variable domain: KAGVTQTPRYLIKTRGQQVTLSCSPISGHRSVSWYQQTPGQGLQFLFEYFSETQRNKGNFPGRFSGRQFSNSRSEMNVSTLELGDSALYLCASSLMSGGGTYNEQFFGPGTRLTVL.

This sequence joins TRBV7-2 and TRBJ1-1; the match to TRBD1 covers 7 bases. CDR1 SGHTA and CDR2 FQGNSA come from the germline V gene. The junction had 8 bases not matched to a gene; V was cut back by 3 bases and J by 1 base. The length of the CDR3 is 16 residues. CDR3 sequence (DNA): TGTGCCAGCAGCTTCCCTCTGGGACAGTGGAACACTGAAGCTTTCTTT. Translating gives CASSFPLGQWNTEAFF.

The table lists this clone with a count of one. The chain links TRBV11-2 to TRBJ1-1; no definite D call. Germline-derived CDR1 and CDR2 are SGHAT and FQNNGV. V lost 0 bases and J lost 7, with 12 bases in between. This CDR3 comprises 14 residues. Here the CDR3 DNA reads TGTGCCAGCAGCTTAGATCAAGTCTGGAGTGAAGCTTTCTTT. The encoded protein is CASSLDQVWSEAFF.